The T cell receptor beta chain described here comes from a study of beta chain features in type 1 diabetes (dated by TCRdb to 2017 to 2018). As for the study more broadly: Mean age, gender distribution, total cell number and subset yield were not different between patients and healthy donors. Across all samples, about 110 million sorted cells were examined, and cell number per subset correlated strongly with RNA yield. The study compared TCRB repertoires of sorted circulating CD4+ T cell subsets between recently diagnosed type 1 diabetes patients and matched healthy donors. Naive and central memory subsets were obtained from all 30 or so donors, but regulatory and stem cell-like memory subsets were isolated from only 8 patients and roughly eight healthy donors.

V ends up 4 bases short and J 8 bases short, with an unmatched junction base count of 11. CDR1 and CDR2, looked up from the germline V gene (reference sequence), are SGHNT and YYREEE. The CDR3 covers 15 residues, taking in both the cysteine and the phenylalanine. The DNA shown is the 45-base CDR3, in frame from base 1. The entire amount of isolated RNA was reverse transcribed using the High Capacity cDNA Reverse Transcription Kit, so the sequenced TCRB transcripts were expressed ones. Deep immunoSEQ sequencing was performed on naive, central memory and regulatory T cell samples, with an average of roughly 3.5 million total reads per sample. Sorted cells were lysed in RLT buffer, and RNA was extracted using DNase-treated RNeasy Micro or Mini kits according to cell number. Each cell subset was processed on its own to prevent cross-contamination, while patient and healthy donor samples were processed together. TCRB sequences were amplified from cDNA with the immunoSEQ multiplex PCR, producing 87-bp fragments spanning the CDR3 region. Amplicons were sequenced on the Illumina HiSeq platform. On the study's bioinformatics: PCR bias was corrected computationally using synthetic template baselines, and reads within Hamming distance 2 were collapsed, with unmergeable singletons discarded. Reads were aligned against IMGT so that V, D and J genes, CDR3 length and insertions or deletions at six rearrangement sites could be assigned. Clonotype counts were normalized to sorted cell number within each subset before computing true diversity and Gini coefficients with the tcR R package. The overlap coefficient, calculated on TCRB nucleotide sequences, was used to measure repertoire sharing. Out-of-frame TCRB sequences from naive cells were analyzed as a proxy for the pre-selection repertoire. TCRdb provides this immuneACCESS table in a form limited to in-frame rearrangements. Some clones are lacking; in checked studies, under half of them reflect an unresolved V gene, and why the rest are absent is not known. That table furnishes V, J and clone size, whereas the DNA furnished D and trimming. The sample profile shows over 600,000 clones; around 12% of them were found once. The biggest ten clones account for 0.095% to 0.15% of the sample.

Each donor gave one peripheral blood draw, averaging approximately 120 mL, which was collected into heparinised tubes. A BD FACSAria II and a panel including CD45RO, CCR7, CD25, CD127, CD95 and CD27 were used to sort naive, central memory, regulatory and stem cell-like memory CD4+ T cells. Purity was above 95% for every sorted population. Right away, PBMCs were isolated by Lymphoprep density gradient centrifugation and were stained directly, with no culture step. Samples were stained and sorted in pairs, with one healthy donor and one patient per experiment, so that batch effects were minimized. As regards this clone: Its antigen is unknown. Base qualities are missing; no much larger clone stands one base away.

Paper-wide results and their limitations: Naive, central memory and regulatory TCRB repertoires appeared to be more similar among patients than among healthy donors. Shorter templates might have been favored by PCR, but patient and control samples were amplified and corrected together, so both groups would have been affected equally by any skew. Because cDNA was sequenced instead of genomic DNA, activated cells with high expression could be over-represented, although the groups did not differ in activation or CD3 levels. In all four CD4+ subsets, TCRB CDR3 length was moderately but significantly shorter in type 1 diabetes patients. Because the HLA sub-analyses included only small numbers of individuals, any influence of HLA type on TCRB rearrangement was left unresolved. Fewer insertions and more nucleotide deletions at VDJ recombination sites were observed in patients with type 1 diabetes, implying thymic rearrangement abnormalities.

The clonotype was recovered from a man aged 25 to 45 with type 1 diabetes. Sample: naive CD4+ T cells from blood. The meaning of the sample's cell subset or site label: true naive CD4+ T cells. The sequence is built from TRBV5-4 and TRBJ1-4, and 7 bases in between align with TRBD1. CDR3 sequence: CASSPQRDSSEKLFF. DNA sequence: TGTGCCAGCAGCCCCCAACGGGACAGTTCGGAAAAACTGTTTTTT.